Listed here are 30 T cell receptor beta chains from one sample, sequenced in a study of cytomegalovirus exposure and HLA in healthy donors. Primers included in the PCR were 60 Vbeta and 13 Jbeta primers. Some clones are missing from TCRdb's copy, which holds only in-frame ones; the method was immunoSEQ multiplex PCR. The data contain around 300,000 clones, almost 85% of them seen just once; the ten biggest clones take up 2% to 2.5%. What was sequenced was PBMCs. The receptor source for this set is a woman in her thirties or forties in good health and CMV-seropositive.

CDR3 bases: TGTGCCACCAGATACGGGACAGCACCAGATACGCAGTATTTT. As protein: CATRYGTAPDTQYF. The J gene is TRBJ2-3, the V gene TRBV10-3; the match to TRBD1 covers 7 bases. The CDR3 runs 14 residues. The V and J ends lost 10 bases and 4 bases, in that order; junction bases with no gene match: 11. Germline assignment: CDR1 ENHRY and CDR2 SYGVKD.

The rearrangement joins TRBV5-1 to TRBJ2-1; 14 bases map to TRBD2. The germline CDR1 and CDR2 sequences are SGHRS and YFSETQ. The CDR3 length is 15 residues. With 4 bases clipped from V and 9 bases from J, the junction kept 6 bases outside the gene matches. CDR3 sequence reads: CASSLGTSGSGEQFF. In nucleotides, the CDR3 is TGCGCCAGCAGCCTTGGGACTAGCGGGAGTGGTGAGCAGTTCTTC.

This chain connects TRBV7-8 to TRBJ2-1, with TRBD2 identical over 9 bases. This CDR3 is built from 15 residues. The germline gives CDR1 SGHVS, CDR2 FQNEAQ. Trimming cost V 5 bases and J 1 base; bases outside gene matches: 3. Here the CDR3 DNA reads TGTGCCAGCAGCCGACTAGCGGCTTCCTACAATGAGCAGTTCTTC. Amino acid sequence: CASSRLAASYNEQFF.

The CDR3 DNA reads as TGTGCCAGCATGGGCAGGGGGCTTTCCTACGAGCAGTACTTC. This encodes CASMGRGLSYEQYF. The rearrangement links TRBV27 to TRBJ2-7; the match to TRBD1 covers 8 bases. The germline CDR1 and CDR2 sequences are MNHEY and SMNVEV (reference sequence). There are 14 residues in the CDR3. V was pared by 7 bases and J by 1 base, with 6 bases of the junction left unmatched.

This rearrangement joins TRBV10-3 to TRBJ2-3; maybe TRBD2 (5 bases). Germline CDR1 is ENHRY and CDR2 is SYGVKD. Trimming cost V 4 bases and J 2 bases, with 16 bases left between them. This CDR3 has 16 amino acids. In DNA form, the CDR3 reads TGTGCCATCAGTGGGGTAGGAGGCAGCCCCACAGATACGCAGTATTTT. It encodes CAISGVGGSPTDTQYF.

The gene calls are TRBV29-1 and TRBJ1-1; 7 nucleotides align to TRBD1. CDR3 length: 13 amino acids. From germline, CDR1 is SQVTM and CDR2 ANQGSEA. V was pared by 0 bases and J by 9 bases, with 7 bases of the junction left unmatched. In DNA, the CDR3 is TGCAGCGTTGAAGATTCAGACAGGGCGAAAGCTTTCTTT. This codes for CSVEDSDRAKAFF.

The chain carries TRBV10-2 and TRBJ2-4; D perhaps matches TRBD2 (5 bases). The CDR3 length is 13 residues. CDR1 and CDR2 from the germline V gene are WSHSY and SAAADI. V was trimmed by 0 bases and J by 6 bases, leaving 6 bases between them. This CDR3 is CASSESRGNIQYF. DNA of the CDR3: TGCGCCAGCAGTGAGTCTCGGGGAAACATTCAGTACTTC.

The chain links TRBV13 to TRBJ2-7; 9 nucleotides line up with TRBD1. Germline V lookup: CDR1 PRHDT, CDR2 FYEKMQ (reference sequence). J lost 7 bases, V lost 6 bases, and 7 bases had no gene match. The CDR3 totals 13 residues. The CDR3 DNA sequence: TGTGCCAGCAGTACGACAGGGGGGTTTGAGCAGTACTTC. Its translation: CASSTTGGFEQYF. Variable domain in full (rest from reference TRBV13 and TRBJ2-7): AAGVIQSPRHLIKEKRETATLKCYPIPRHDTVYWYQQGPGQDPQFLISFYEKMQSDKGSIPDRFSAQQFSDYHSELNMSSLELGDSALYFCASSTTGGFEQYFGPGTRLTVT.

A single count supports this clone. The chain links TRBV28 to TRBJ2-7, with 13 bases that match TRBD2. The V and J ends lost 6 bases and 2 bases, in that order; junction bases with no gene match: 4. CDR1 and CDR2 from the germline V gene are MDHEN and SYDVKM. CDR3 size: 15 residues. The CDR3 loop is CASSPGLAGTYEQYF. The CDR3 DNA sequence: TGTGCCAGCAGCCCGGGACTAGCGGGAACCTACGAGCAGTACTTC.

This chain uses TRBV7-2 with TRBJ1-1; no clear D. This CDR3 comprises 15 residues. CDR1 is SGHTA and CDR2 is FQGNSA in the germline V gene. Trimming pared 3 bases from V and 0 bases from J, leaving 11 bases between. CDR3 in DNA: TGTGCCAGCAGCTTTAGGCGTGGGCTGAACACTGAAGCTTTCTTT. Protein sequence: CASSFRRGLNTEAFF.

This clone was observed a few times. The rearrangement uses TRBV5-6 and TRBJ2-5; 8 bases align to TRBD1. Germline CDR1 SGHDT, CDR2 YYEEEE. Trimming at V came to 3 bases and at J to 1 base, leaving 2 bases not matched to a gene. The CDR3 length is 14 residues. Written as DNA, the CDR3 is TGTGCCAGCAGCTCGGACAGGGCCCAAGAGACCCAGTACTTC. It codes for CASSSDRAQETQYF.

This clone was picked up one time. The chain uses TRBV6-5 and TRBJ2-1; 12 nucleotides align to TRBD2. CDR1 MNHEY and CDR2 SVGAGI come from the germline V gene. After removal of 4 bases from V and 7 bases from J, the junction contained 5 bases not matched to a gene. CDR3 size: 15 residues. As DNA, the CDR3 is TGTGCCAGCAGTTTCGAGACTAGCGGGAGTAATGAGCAGTTCTTC. The encoded protein is CASSFETSGSNEQFF.

The J gene is TRBJ1-5, the V gene TRBV28; D uncertain. The CDR3 consists of 12 residues. CDR1 is MDHEN and CDR2 is SYDVKM in the germline V gene. V was shortened by 3 bases and J by 6 bases, with 6 bases between the two germline ends. CDR3 protein: CASSLLSQPQHF. The CDR3 DNA follows: TGTGCCAGCAGTTTGCTAAGTCAGCCCCAGCATTTT.

The chain uses TRBV7-3 and TRBJ2-1; D remains ambiguous. The CDR3 contains 15 residues. Trimming stripped 6 bases from V and 0 bases from J, with 12 bases between. Germline-derived CDR1 and CDR2 are SGHTA and FQGTGA. The CDR3 DNA reads as TGTGCCAGCAGTCCCGGAGTAGGCTCCTACAATGAGCAGTTCTTC. Protein product: CASSPGVGSYNEQFF.

V gene TRBV6-5 combines with J gene TRBJ2-7; TRBD1 is a possible D gene (5 bases). Trimming took 2 bases from V and 1 from J, leaving 9 bases between them. Per germline, CDR1 MNHEY and CDR2 SVGAGI. CDR3 length: 14 residues. CDR3 region: CASSYQGISYEQYF. Written as DNA, the CDR3 is TGTGCCAGCAGTTACCAGGGCATTTCCTACGAGCAGTACTTC.

This rearrangement joins TRBV4-3 to TRBJ2-3; perhaps TRBD2 as D (5 bases). The CDR3 spans 14 residues. V shed 1 base and J shed 6 bases, with 11 bases lying between them. Germline V gives CDR1 LGHNA, CDR2 YSLEER. The CDR3 bases are TGCGCCAGCAGCCAAGGCGATAGCGTTGATACGCAGTATTTT. Translated: CASSQGDSVDTQYF.

This clone occurred a few times. The chain uses TRBV10-2 and TRBJ2-1; TRBD2 matches at 8 bases. CDR3 length: 16 residues. J gave up 5 bases and V 3 bases, and 9 bases lay outside the gene matches. Germline CDR1 and CDR2: WSHSY and SAAADI. In DNA form, the CDR3 reads TGCGCCAGCAGTGATGATGCGGGAGGTTTCCACAATGAGCAGTTCTTC. As protein: CASSDDAGGFHNEQFF.

This clone has more than one count but fewer than ten. The V call is TRBV11-3, the J call TRBJ2-1; TRBD1 matches at 8 bases. CDR1 is SGHNT, CDR2 YENEEA, per germline. There are 13 residues in the CDR3. V lost 5 bases and J lost 9; bases outside the gene matches: 6. Here the CDR3 reads CASSLGQGVEQFF. Written as DNA, the CDR3 is TGTGCCAGCAGCCTTGGACAGGGTGTTGAGCAGTTCTTC.

The chain uses TRBV28 and TRBJ1-2, with D unresolved. The CDR3 length is 15 residues. Germline V gene data show CDR1 as MDHEN and CDR2 as SYDVKM. The germline V and J ends were trimmed by 8 bases and 4 bases, with 20 bases remaining between them. CDR3 loop: CASSPRRGISYGYTF. The CDR3 region has the DNA TGTGCCAGCTCTCCTCGGCGAGGGATCAGCTATGGCTACACCTTC.

This clone was picked up a small number of times. The V gene is TRBV2, the J gene TRBJ1-4, with D possibly matching TRBD1 (6 bases). Trimming pared 6 bases from V and 14 bases from J, leaving 25 bases between. The CDR3 is 15 residues long. The germline V gene encodes CDR1 SNHLY and CDR2 FYNNEI. CDR3 coding DNA: TGTGCCAGCAGCTGGACTGAGGGGGACCTCGAAAGTCTGTTTTTT. Translation gives CASSWTEGDLESLFF. Full variable domain (remainder filled in from reference TRBV2 and TRBJ1-4): EPEVTQTPSHQVTQMGQEVILRCVPISNHLYFYWYRQILGQKVEFLVSFYNNEISEKSEIFDDQFSVERPDGSNFTLKIRSTKLEDSAMYFCASSWTEGDLESLFFGSGTQLSVL.

The V call is TRBV5-1, the J call TRBJ2-1; no clear D gene. V shed 0 bases and J shed 4 bases, with 8 bases lying between them. The CDR3 is 14 residues long. Germline V CDR1 and CDR2: SGHRS, YFSETQ. CDR3 DNA: TGCGCCAGCAGCTTGGCGGCAGGTTACAATGAGCAGTTCTTC. Amino acids: CASSLAAGYNEQFF.

The chain combines TRBV29-1 with TRBJ1-1; no definite D call. V lost 7 bases and J 1 base, leaving 4 bases between the germline ends. The CDR3 runs 10 residues. The germline CDR1 and CDR2 sequences are SQVTM and ANQGSEA. In nucleotides, the CDR3 is TGCAGCGGGGCGAACACTGAAGCTTTCTTT. Protein product: CSGANTEAFF.

CDR3 protein: CAWSFTQGASGNTIYF. The CDR3 coding sequence is TGTGCCTGGAGTTTTACTCAGGGGGCAAGCGGAAACACCATATATTTT. V usage is TRBV30 and J usage is TRBJ1-3, with 8 positions matching TRBD1. With 2 bases clipped from V and 4 bases from J, the junction kept 10 bases outside the gene matches. Germline lookup yields CDR1 GTSNPN and CDR2 SVGIG (reference sequence). CDR3 length: 16 amino acids.

In regard to this clone: Germline and junction disagree at one end, which may indicate a read error. J is TRBJ2-1 and V is TRBV20-1, with unresolved D. The CDR3 length is 10 residues. From germline, CDR1 is DFQATT and CDR2 SNEGSKA (reference sequence). DNA of the CDR3: TGCAGTGCTAGAGAGGCCCTGGTGGTCTTC. It specifies CSAREALVVF.

The chain has TRBV5-1 and TRBJ2-3; 7 bases line up with TRBD2. The CDR3 spans 15 residues. V gave up 0 bases and J gave up 4 bases; unmatched junction bases: 5. Germline V gene lookup returns CDR1 SGHRS and CDR2 YFSETQ. CDR3 sequence: CASSLGLAVADTQYF. The CDR3 DNA reads as TGCGCCAGCAGCTTGGGGCTAGCGGTCGCAGATACGCAGTATTTT.

The rearrangement joins TRBV19 to TRBJ2-7; 10 nucleotides match TRBD1. The V and J ends lost 6 bases and 6 bases, in that order; junction bases with no gene match: 11. Germline assignment: CDR1 LNHDA and CDR2 SQIVND (reference sequence). There are 15 residues in the CDR3. CDR3 coding DNA: TGTGCCAGTAGAAGCCCGGGACAGGGGTTTGGCGAGCAGTACTTC. Its translation: CASRSPGQGFGEQYF.

V usage is TRBV4-3 and J usage is TRBJ2-4, with a possible D match to TRBD1 (5 bases). V was cut by 0 bases and J by 8 bases, with 14 bases left in between. Looked up from germline, CDR1 is LGHNA and CDR2 is YSLEER. This CDR3 is built from 15 residues. CDR3 sequence reads: CASSQEVQGGYIQYF. CDR3 sequence (DNA): TGCGCCAGCAGCCAAGAAGTGCAGGGTGGGTACATTCAGTACTTC.

V usage is TRBV18 and J usage is TRBJ2-3; TRBD2 might be the D (6 bases). The germline V gene encodes CDR1 KGHSH and CDR2 LQKENI. V lost 4 bases and J 5 bases, leaving 10 bases between the germline ends. The CDR3 length is 13 residues. The DNA for the CDR3 is TGTGCCAGCTCACGCGGGACCGGAGATACGCAGTATTTT. Translating it yields CASSRGTGDTQYF.

The rearrangement joins TRBV7-9 to TRBJ1-1; 7 nucleotides align to TRBD1. The length of the CDR3 is 13 residues. V was clipped by 5 bases and J by 7 bases; unmatched bases: 7. Germline values: CDR1 SEHNR, CDR2 FQNEAQ (reference sequence). Written as DNA, the CDR3 is TGTGCCAGCAGCCGATATGGGACAGATGAAGCTTTCTTT. It codes for CASSRYGTDEAFF. The complete variable domain, with remaining parts taken from reference TRBV7-9 and TRBJ1-1, reads DTGVSQNPRHKITKRGQNVTFRCDPISEHNRLYWYRQTLGQGPEFLTYFQNEAQLEKSRLLSDRFSAERPKGSFSTLEIQRTEQGDSAMYLCASSRYGTDEAFFGQGTRLTVV.

The chain uses TRBV4-2 and TRBJ2-1, with 10 bases matching TRBD2. Germline V gene lookup returns CDR1 LGHNA and CDR2 YNFKEQ. The CDR3 totals 20 residues. J gave up 9 bases and V 0 bases, and 20 bases lay outside the gene matches. This chain's CDR3 is CASSQDLAGLAPRSLVEQFF. The CDR3 DNA sequence: TGTGCCAGCAGCCAAGATTTGGCGGGACTAGCGCCCCGATCCTTGGTTGAGCAGTTCTTC.